This T cell receptor beta chain was recovered during a study of regulatory T cells in long-lasting Graves disease listed by TCRdb under 2021. Some background on the complete study: Patients with newly diagnosed Graves' disease had been on antithyroid drugs for under 3 months. This study used TCR sequencing and RNA sequencing of peripheral blood to compare persistent Graves' disease patients against newly diagnosed Graves' disease patients. The study took place in China and was registered as a clinical trial. TCR sequencing covered some 13 persistent and roughly 20 newly diagnosed Graves' disease patients, 33 samples in total. Summary of the overall study and its limitations: Sequencing and analysis were limited to the TCR beta chain. Persistent patients shared more public clonotypes among themselves (under 3,000) than newly diagnosed patients did (roughly 920). The authors noted that the small sample size was a limitation that may lower accuracy. Persistent Graves' disease patients showed lower TCR Shannon entropy and fewer highly expanded clones than newly diagnosed patients, suggesting clonal expansion. Persistent disease showed preferential use of TRBV28, TRBJ1-2 and TRBJ2-5, whereas newly diagnosed disease favored TRBV20-1 and TRBJ2-1. Because the primary lesion, thyroid tissue, could not be accessed, the study looked at peripheral blood alone.

Taken from cysteine to phenylalanine, the CDR3 has 14 residues. Of the read, only the CDR3 DNA is kept; its 42 bases are in frame from base 1. V and J are truncated by 6 bases and 3 bases respectively, leaving an intervening sequence of 15 bases. This specimen's time point label, interpreted: newly diagnosed GD, antithyroid drugs for less than 3 months. For both TCR sequencing and RNA sequencing, RNA was extracted from PBMCs in TRIzol. Graves' disease was diagnosed according to American Thyroid Association guidelines. The patients came from an endocrinology department in Xi'an, China. Each patient gave roughly 8.4 milliliters of peripheral blood, collected in an EDTA anticoagulant tube. Ficoll Paque Plus density gradient separation was used to isolate PBMCs, and no further T cell sorting was performed. An Agilent 2100 Bioanalyzer and agarose gel were used to assess RNA quality, and a NanoDrop 2000 was used to measure RNA concentration.

This clonotype was counted many times. Its specific antigen is unknown. Base quality data are lacking; no much larger clone is found one base away. The library was built by means of multiplex PCR. Sequencer: Illumina HiSeq 4000. CDR3 regions were amplified by Arm-PCR with iRepertoire HTBI primers to construct TCR beta libraries. Before sequencing, the PCR products went through gel purification. The authors' pipeline ran thus. Gene usage analysis of CDR3 amino acid clonotypes relied on the 62 TRBV and more than twelve TRBJ segments identified across samples. Filtered high-quality paired reads were merged into contigs using COPE and FqMerger. BLAST was used to align contigs to IMGT TRBV, TRBD and TRBJ reference genes, and CDR3 was defined according to IMGT. Highly expanded clones were defined as clonotypes with a frequency above 0.1%. Repertoire diversity was measured by Shannon entropy, and V-J evenness by the Gini coefficient. A clonotype was considered public if more than one individual shared it. The public sequencing data were trimmed at Q25 with fastp and processed into clonotypes with MiXCR by TCRdb, which kept only in-frame beta chains. When rows share a CDR3 protein, they turn into one entry using the most common DNA and genes. TCRdb assigned the V and J calls; the authors' analysis was not used. The sample table contains over 300,000 distinct CDR3 sequences; only one count was recorded for 15% to 18% of them. The ten biggest clones cover 22% of the sample.

This TCR derives from a female donor with Graves disease. The V and J segments used are TRBV12-3 or TRBV12-4 and TRBJ2-7; too little of a D gene remains to name it. Specimen: peripheral blood mononuclear cells (PBMCs), collected at new diagnosis, from a patient treated with antithyroid drugs. The CDR3 reads CASSRGTSFYEQYF. The bases read TGTGCCAGCAGCCGCGGCACCTCCTTCTACGAGCAGTACTTC.